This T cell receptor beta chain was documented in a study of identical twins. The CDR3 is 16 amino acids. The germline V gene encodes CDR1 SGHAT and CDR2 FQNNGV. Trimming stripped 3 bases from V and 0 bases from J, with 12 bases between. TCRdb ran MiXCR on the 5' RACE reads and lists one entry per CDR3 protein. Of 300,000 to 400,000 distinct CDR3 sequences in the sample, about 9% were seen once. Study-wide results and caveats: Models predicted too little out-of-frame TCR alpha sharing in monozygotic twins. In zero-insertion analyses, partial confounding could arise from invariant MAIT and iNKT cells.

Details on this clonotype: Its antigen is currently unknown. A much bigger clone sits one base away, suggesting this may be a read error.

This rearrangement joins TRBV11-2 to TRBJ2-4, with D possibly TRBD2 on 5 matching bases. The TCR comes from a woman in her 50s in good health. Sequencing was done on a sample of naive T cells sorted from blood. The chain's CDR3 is CASSFGGLLAKNIQYF. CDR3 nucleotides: TGTGCCAGCAGCTTCGGAGGCCTACTAGCCAAAAACATTCAGTACTTC.